Below are 13 T cell receptor beta chains sequenced from a single sample in a study of cytomegalovirus exposure and HLA in healthy donors. Vbeta (60) and Jbeta (13) primers were used in the PCR. The table came from immunoSEQ multiplex PCR; TCRdb's copy has only in-frame clones and leaves some out. The repertoire holds around 150,000 clones, with 60% to 80% as singletons. The sample taken for sequencing was PBMCs. These receptors all stem from a man between 50 and 59 years old in good health and CMV-seropositive.

The V gene is TRBV11-3, the J gene TRBJ1-3; 10 bases are a match to TRBD1. V trimming: 5 bases; J trimming: 4 bases; junction bases outside the gene matches: 8. The CDR3 runs to 16 residues. The germline CDR1 and CDR2 sequences are SGHNT and YENEEA. In nucleotides, the CDR3 is TGTGCCAGCAGCGGCAGGACAGGGGGAGCAGGAAACACCATATATTTT. Amino acid sequence: CASSGRTGGAGNTIYF.

The chain's CDR3 is CASRGGASGNTIYF. The CDR3 DNA reads TGTGCCAGCCGGGGGGGAGCGTCTGGAAACACCATATATTTT. The chain employs TRBV28 and TRBJ1-3; a possible D gene is TRBD1 (5 bases). V lost 8 bases and J lost 1, with 12 bases in between. CDR1 and CDR2 from the germline V gene are MDHEN and SYDVKM. This CDR3 has 14 amino acids.

The chain links TRBV25-1 to TRBJ2-2, with D unresolved. Trimming removed 3 bases at V and 3 bases at J, with 11 bases between. The CDR3 is made up of 15 amino acids. From germline, CDR1 is MGHDK and CDR2 SYGVNS. CDR3 nucleotides: TGTGCCAGCAGTGACCAAACGGTCTACACCGGGGAGCTGTTTTTT. It translates to CASSDQTVYTGELFF.

CDR3 residues: CASSRTADGEAFF. In DNA form, the CDR3 reads TGTGCCAGCAGCAGGACAGCAGACGGTGAAGCTTTCTTT. The chain uses TRBV7-3 and TRBJ1-1, with a possible D match to TRBD1 (6 bases). The CDR3 spans 13 residues. The V end was cut by 5 bases, the J end by 7 bases, with 14 bases between. Per germline, CDR1 SGHTA and CDR2 FQGTGA.

The J gene is TRBJ2-7, the V gene TRBV7-9, with 14 bases aligning to TRBD2. Germline V gene sequence: CDR1 SEHNR, CDR2 FQNEAQ (reference sequence). The V segment lost 5 bases and the J segment 4 bases; nucleotides outside the gene matches: 10. The CDR3 is made up of 17 amino acids. This chain's CDR3 is CASSPSGTSGGGYEQYF. In DNA form, the CDR3 reads TGTGCCAGCAGCCCCTCCGGGACTAGCGGGGGAGGTTACGAGCAGTACTTC.

J is TRBJ2-7 and V is TRBV10-2; TRBD2 matches 12 bases. This CDR3 is 14 amino acids long. Trimming removed 4 bases from V and 6 bases from J; junction bases left unmatched: 4. Per germline, CDR1 WSHSY and CDR2 SAAADI. In nucleotides, the CDR3 is TGCGCCAGCAGTGGGACTAGCGGGGTTATCGAGCAGTACTTC. Residues: CASSGTSGVIEQYF.

CDR3 amino acids: CASSPGVSAWVGEKLFF. As DNA, the CDR3 is TGCGCCAGCAGCCCCGGGGTGTCGGCCTGGGTGGGGGAAAAACTGTTTTTT. This rearrangement joins TRBV5-1 to TRBJ1-4, with D uncertain. This CDR3 region has 17 residues. The germline V gene has CDR1 SGHRS and CDR2 YFSETQ. V lost 4 bases to trimming and J lost 8 bases, with 24 bases between them.

This chain connects TRBV2 to TRBJ1-2; unclear D gene. CDR1 and CDR2 from the germline V gene are SNHLY and FYNNEI. Deletions cut 6 bases from V and 5 bases from J, with 13 bases between. The CDR3 consists of 13 residues. The CDR3 sequence: CASRDVGGYGYTF. As DNA, the CDR3 is TGTGCCAGCAGGGATGTCGGCGGGTATGGCTACACCTTC.

This clone was recorded a few times. V and J are TRBV9 and TRBJ2-3, with D hard to call. V gave up 0 bases and J gave up 2 bases, with 10 bases separating them. The CDR3 totals 15 residues. Germline V gene data show CDR1 as SGDLS and CDR2 as YYNGEE. CDR3 sequence: CASSVVGQHTDTQYF. For the CDR3, the DNA is TGTGCCAGCAGCGTAGTTGGGCAGCACACAGATACGCAGTATTTT.

J is TRBJ1-5 and V is TRBV2, with 12 nucleotides matching TRBD1. The CDR3 is made up of 16 amino acids. Trimming took 5 bases from V and 6 from J; bases not matched to a gene: 8. Germline CDR1 is SNHLY and CDR2 is FYNNEI. The CDR3 sequence: CASSPPGTGGGQPQHF. The CDR3 bases are TGTGCCAGCAGTCCCCCCGGGACAGGGGGCGGTCAGCCCCAGCATTTT.

V usage is TRBV7-6 and J usage is TRBJ2-7; 7 bases align to TRBD1. The trim removed 5 bases at V and 2 bases at J, leaving 6 bases unmatched. CDR3 size: 14 residues. In germline, CDR1 is SGHVS, CDR2 FNYEAQ. The CDR3 is CASSQSTGAYEQYF. The DNA of the CDR3 is TGTGCCAGCAGCCAGTCTACAGGGGCCTACGAGCAGTACTTC.

The chain links TRBV6-4 to TRBJ1-3; TRBD1 might be the D (6 bases). The CDR3 is 14 amino acids. Germline CDR1 reads MRHNA; CDR2 reads SNTAGT. V was shortened by 6 bases and J by 0 bases, with 9 bases between the two germline ends. The CDR3 spells CASRDSISGNTIYF. The CDR3 DNA sequence: TGTGCCAGCAGGGACAGCATCTCTGGAAACACCATATATTTT.

The chain couples TRBV5-5 to TRBJ1-1; 7 nucleotides match TRBD1. The germline gives CDR1 SGHKS, CDR2 YYEKEE (reference sequence). The J segment lost 6 bases and the V segment lost 0 bases, leaving 2 bases of the junction unmatched. The CDR3 loop spans 13 amino acids. CDR3 amino acids: CASSLGQGAEAFF. The CDR3 region has the DNA TGTGCCAGCAGCTTGGGACAGGGCGCTGAAGCTTTCTTT. Drawing the rest from reference TRBV5-5 and TRBJ1-1, the complete variable domain is DAGVTQSPTHLIKTRGQQVTLRCSPISGHKSVSWYQQVLGQGPQFIFQYYEKEERGRGNFPDRFSARQFPNYSSELNVNALLLGDSALYLCASSLGQGAEAFFGQGTRLTVV.